A single sample is the source of the 31 T cell receptor beta chains below, sequenced in a study of shared clonotypes between healthy human individuals. Naive CD8 cells were CD45RO-negative, positively selected for CCR7, excluding terminally differentiated effector memory CD45RA+ cells. Method: immunoSEQ multiplex PCR; TCRdb's copy keeps in-frame clones and lacks some. The table lists 1.5 million to 2.5 million clones, around 96% of them singletons. The sequencing input was naive CD8+ T cells sorted from blood. The receptor source for this set is a man aged 18 to 30 in good health.

The rearrangement uses TRBV6-5 and TRBJ1-1; TRBD1 matches at 8 bases. V lost 4 bases, J lost 3 bases, and 7 bases stayed unmatched. Germline lookup yields CDR1 MNHEY and CDR2 SVGAGI. This CDR3 is built from 15 residues. DNA of the CDR3: TGTGCCAGCAGTTCCAGGACAGGGAGTCACACTGAAGCTTTCTTT. As protein: CASSSRTGSHTEAFF.

The chain couples TRBV2 to TRBJ1-3, with D hard to call. Trimming cost V 0 bases and J 5 bases, with 17 bases left between them. In germline, CDR1 is SNHLY, CDR2 FYNNEI. This CDR3 is 17 amino acids long. The CDR3 region is CASSEALDISGRNTIYF. Written as DNA, the CDR3 is TGTGCCAGCAGTGAAGCGCTCGACATCTCTGGTAGAAACACCATATATTTT.

V gene TRBV7-9 combines with J gene TRBJ2-7; D is unresolved. This CDR3 is 14 amino acids long. In germline, CDR1 is SEHNR, CDR2 FQNEAQ (reference sequence). V lost 5 bases to trimming and J lost 3 bases, with 14 bases between them. This chain's CDR3 is CASSSGRANYEQYF. Here the CDR3 DNA reads TGTGCCAGCAGCAGTGGTCGCGCCAACTACGAGCAGTACTTC.

The rearrangement links TRBV5-1 to TRBJ1-5, with D uncertain. This CDR3 has 14 residues. CDR1 and CDR2 from the germline V gene are SGHRS and YFSETQ. Trimming shortened V by 1 base and J by 3 bases, and 8 bases separated the two germline ends. This CDR3 is CASSLLLANQPQHF. The DNA of the CDR3 is TGCGCCAGCAGCTTGTTACTGGCCAATCAGCCCCAGCATTTT.

The CDR3 here is CASSGGGYGYTF. CDR3 coding DNA: TGTGCCAGTTCAGGGGGAGGCTATGGCTACACCTTC. This rearrangement joins TRBV27 to TRBJ1-2; 7 bases align to TRBD1. The V segment lost 9 bases and the J segment 4 bases; nucleotides outside the gene matches: 5. There are 12 residues in the CDR3. The germline V gene encodes CDR1 MNHEY and CDR2 SMNVEV (reference sequence).

V is TRBV30 and J is TRBJ2-7; D gene unclear. Between the trimmed V and J ends, which lost 0 bases and 2 bases, there was a span of 11 bases. The CDR3 length is 14 residues. The germline V gene has CDR1 GTSNPN and CDR2 SVGIG (reference sequence). The CDR3 reads CAWSVNRGPYEQYF. CDR3 nucleotides: TGTGCCTGGAGTGTAAACAGAGGCCCCTACGAGCAGTACTTC. Full variable domain (rest looked up from reference TRBV30 and TRBJ2-7): SQTIHQWPATLVQPVGSPLSLECTVEGTSNPNLYWYRQAAGRGLQLLFYSVGIGQISSEVPQNLSASRPQDRQFILSSKKLLLSDSGFYLCAWSVNRGPYEQYFGPGTRLTVT.

The V call is TRBV19, the J call TRBJ2-7; 7 bases map to TRBD2. The CDR3 is 13 residues long. The J segment lost 6 bases and the V segment lost 5 bases, leaving 7 bases of the junction unmatched. Per the germline V gene, CDR1 is LNHDA and CDR2 is SQIVND (reference sequence). Here the CDR3 reads CASSLGLVSEQYF. DNA of the CDR3: TGTGCCAGTAGTCTCGGACTAGTCAGCGAGCAGTACTTC.

The chain links TRBV7-9 to TRBJ2-5; 12 bases align to TRBD1. This CDR3 contains 15 residues. CDR1 and CDR2 from the germline V gene are SEHNR and FQNEAQ (reference sequence). Germline trimming cut 4 bases from V and 4 bases from J; bases unmatched to any gene: 4. The CDR3 here is CASSYGTGGTETQYF. The CDR3 bases are TGTGCCAGCAGCTATGGGACAGGGGGCACAGAGACCCAGTACTTC.

The CDR3 is CASSSKTEKGDGFNQPQHF. The CDR3 coding sequence is TGTGCCAGCAGTTCGAAAACCGAGAAAGGGGACGGATTCAATCAGCCCCAGCATTTT. The chain has TRBV27 and TRBJ1-5, with D possibly being TRBD1 (5 bases). This CDR3 is built from 19 residues. Per the germline V gene, CDR1 is MNHEY and CDR2 is SMNVEV (reference sequence). V was clipped by 4 bases and J by 3 bases, with 25 bases between them.

In this sample, this clone turned up once. This CDR3 is also generated by other DNA sequences in the sample. The gene calls are TRBV10-2 and TRBJ2-7; D is uncertain. Germline CDR1 reads WSHSY; CDR2 reads SAAADI. The V gene lost 7 bases and the J gene lost 0 bases, with 10 bases spanning the gap. CDR3 size: 13 residues. The CDR3, as DNA: TGCGCCAGCAAGGACGGGTCCTCCTACGAGCAGTACTTC. It yields the protein CASKDGSSYEQYF.

In this sample, this clone turned up once. This CDR3 is also generated by other DNA sequences in the sample. The chain has TRBV7-9 and TRBJ1-5; D gene unclear. From germline, CDR1 is SEHNR and CDR2 FQNEAQ (reference sequence). Trimming removed 5 bases at V and 2 bases at J, with 4 bases between. This CDR3 region has 12 residues. Here the CDR3 DNA reads TGTGCCAGCAGCCCGGGCAATCAGCCCCAGCATTTT. As protein: CASSPGNQPQHF.

The chain combines TRBV30 with TRBJ1-4, with 8 positions matching TRBD1. The germline CDR1 and CDR2 sequences are GTSNPN and SVGIG (reference sequence). V shed 0 bases and J 8 bases; nucleotides not matched to a gene: 5. There are 14 residues in the CDR3. The DNA for the CDR3 is TGTGCCTGGAGTGTCCCCAGGGGGCTGGAAAAACTGTTTTTT. This translates into CAWSVPRGLEKLFF. The whole variable domain, remainder taken from reference TRBV30 and TRBJ1-4, is SQTIHQWPATLVQPVGSPLSLECTVEGTSNPNLYWYRQAAGRGLQLLFYSVGIGQISSEVPQNLSASRPQDRQFILSSKKLLLSDSGFYLCAWSVPRGLEKLFFGSGTQLSVL.

The chain uses TRBV2 and TRBJ2-7; 11 positions match TRBD2. The germline CDR1 and CDR2 sequences are SNHLY and FYNNEI. J lost 2 bases, V lost 1 base, and 4 bases had no gene match. CDR3 length: 16 residues. CDR3 loop: CASSEEGTSGTYEQYF. For the CDR3, the DNA is TGTGCCAGCAGTGAAGAGGGGACTAGCGGCACCTACGAGCAGTACTTC.

The J gene is TRBJ2-7, the V gene TRBV2; 9 bases fit TRBD1. Germline V gives CDR1 SNHLY, CDR2 FYNNEI. The CDR3 loop spans 15 amino acids. V lost 4 bases and J lost 6; bases outside the gene matches: 10. The CDR3 nucleotides are TGTGCCAGCAGTGGACAGGGGGGTACCATTATCGAGCAGTACTTC. Translation gives CASSGQGGTIIEQYF.

This clone was observed a single time. The chain combines TRBV7-2 with TRBJ2-7; the match to TRBD1 covers 7 bases. The CDR3 length is 15 residues. Per the germline V gene, CDR1 is SGHTA and CDR2 is FQGNSA. V lost 6 bases, J lost 3 bases, and 11 bases stayed unmatched. The CDR3 spells CASRSTGHIGYEQYF. CDR3 nucleotides: TGTGCCAGCAGGTCGACAGGGCACATCGGCTACGAGCAGTACTTC.

J is TRBJ2-1 and V is TRBV15; the D gene could be TRBD1 or TRBD2 (6 bases each). Germline V gene lookup returns CDR1 LNHNV and CDR2 YYDKDF (reference sequence). The V end was cut by 1 base, the J end by 3 bases, with 16 bases between. The CDR3 extends over 17 amino acids. CDR3: CATSRVGASVIYNEQFF. CDR3 DNA sequence: TGTGCCACCAGCAGAGTGGGGGCTAGCGTTATCTACAATGAGCAGTTCTTC.

This rearrangement joins TRBV5-1 to TRBJ2-3; 9 bases match TRBD1. The CDR3 loop spans 18 amino acids. Germline CDR1 reads SGHRS; CDR2 reads YFSETQ. After removal of 2 bases from V and 1 base from J, the junction contained 11 bases not matched to a gene. This CDR3 reads CASSFIWDREAGTDTQYF. The CDR3, as DNA: TGCGCCAGCAGCTTTATTTGGGACAGGGAAGCGGGCACAGATACGCAGTATTTT.

The V and J genes are TRBV4-1 and TRBJ2-7; TRBD2 matches at 9 bases. Looked up from germline, CDR1 is MGHRA and CDR2 is YSYEKL. Trimming removed 4 bases from V and 2 bases from J; junction bases left unmatched: 6. This CDR3 spans 15 amino acids. CDR3 region: CASSPVTSGPYEQYF. CDR3 nucleotides: TGCGCCAGCAGCCCCGTGACTAGCGGCCCCTACGAGCAGTACTTC.

The rearrangement uses TRBV5-1 and TRBJ2-7; D might be TRBD2 (6 bases). V was trimmed by 3 bases and J by 7 bases, leaving 20 bases between them. Germline CDR1 reads SGHRS; CDR2 reads YFSETQ. The CDR3 runs 15 residues. The chain's CDR3 is CASSSSGNSGMEQYF. The CDR3 bases are TGCGCCAGCAGCTCCAGTGGTAATAGCGGAATGGAGCAGTACTTC.

The count of this clone is one. In DNA, the CDR3 is TGTGCCAGCAGTCCCATTCCGGGACTAGCGGGAGTAAGCGAGCAGTACTTC. Amino acids: CASSPIPGLAGVSEQYF. The J gene is TRBJ2-7, the V gene TRBV9; 14 bases line up with TRBD2. Germline CDR1 SGDLS, CDR2 YYNGEE. CDR3 length: 17 amino acids. V was clipped by 5 bases and J by 6 bases; unmatched bases: 13.

V gene TRBV29-1 combines with J gene TRBJ2-7, with TRBD1 matching over 9 bases. The CDR3 consists of 13 residues. CDR1 is SQVTM and CDR2 is ANQGSEA in the germline V gene. Trimming removed 7 bases from V and 0 bases from J; junction bases left unmatched: 4. The CDR3 reads CSATGGNSYEQYF. The DNA for the CDR3 is TGCAGCGCGACAGGGGGGAACTCCTACGAGCAGTACTTC.

The V gene is TRBV6-5, the J gene TRBJ2-1; tentatively, D is TRBD1 (5 bases). Germline V gene sequence: CDR1 MNHEY, CDR2 SVGAGI. This CDR3 has 15 amino acids. V lost 6 bases and J lost 3, with 15 bases in between. CDR3 nucleotides: TGTGCCAGCAGCTCCGCGGCAGGGCTCTACAATGAGCAGTTCTTC. Translating gives CASSSAAGLYNEQFF.

The chain joins TRBV12-5 to TRBJ2-7, with 8 nucleotides matching TRBD2. V lost 7 bases, J lost 3 bases, and 2 bases stayed unmatched. From germline, CDR1 is LGHNT and CDR2 FRNRAP. This CDR3 has 12 residues. CDR3 DNA: TGTGCTAGTGACCGGGGGGGCTACGAGCAGTACTTC. It yields the protein CASDRGGYEQYF.

Only one count was recorded for this clone. The chain employs TRBV18 and TRBJ2-1; D remains ambiguous. The CDR3 has 17 amino acids. Trimming took off 0 bases at V and 6 bases at J, with 18 bases between the two ends. In germline, CDR1 is KGHSH, CDR2 LQKENI. The CDR3 sequence is CASSPPSFGSPLNEQFF. In DNA, the CDR3 is TGTGCCAGCTCACCACCTTCGTTCGGTTCTCCACTCAATGAGCAGTTCTTC.

Here the CDR3 reads CASSQDGTYTDTQYF. The CDR3 DNA reads TGCGCCAGCAGCCAAGATGGGACCTACACAGATACGCAGTATTTT. The genes are TRBV4-3 and TRBJ2-3; D may correspond to TRBD1 or TRBD2 (5 bases each). Trimming took off 0 bases at V and 2 bases at J, with 9 bases between the two ends. Looked up from germline, CDR1 is LGHNA and CDR2 is YSLEER. The length of the CDR3 is 15 residues.

DNA of the CDR3: TGCGCCAGCAGCTTGTTCGAACCCCGGTATAATTCACCCCTCCACTTT. Residues: CASSLFEPRYNSPLHF. The V gene is TRBV5-1, the J gene TRBJ1-6, with no clear D. V lost 1 base to trimming and J lost 4 bases, with 12 bases between them. Germline CDR1 reads SGHRS; CDR2 reads YFSETQ. This CDR3 has 16 residues.

The chain recombines TRBV29-1 with TRBJ1-2, with D possibly TRBD1 on 5 matching bases. Trimming left V 7 bases short and J 4 bases short, with 16 bases between. Looked up from germline, CDR1 is SQVTM and CDR2 is ANQGSEA. The CDR3 contains 13 residues. Here the CDR3 DNA reads TGCAGCGGAGTAGTGTTGGGGACCTATGGCTACACCTTC. It is translated as CSGVVLGTYGYTF. Looking up the rest from reference TRBV29-1 and TRBJ1-2 gives the full variable domain: SAVISQKPSRDICQRGTSLTIQCQVDSQVTMMFWYRQQPGQSLTLIATANQGSEATYESGFVIDKFPISRPNLTFSTLTVSNMSPEDSSIYLCSGVVLGTYGYTFGSGTRLTVV.

The V and J genes are TRBV5-1 and TRBJ2-7; the match to TRBD1 covers 8 bases. The germline gives CDR1 SGHRS, CDR2 YFSETQ. CDR3 length equals 17 residues. Trimming cost V 4 bases and J 0 bases; bases outside gene matches: 12. The CDR3 spells CASSGDRHGASSYEQYF. CDR3 coding DNA: TGCGCCAGCAGCGGGGACAGGCACGGGGCTTCCTCCTACGAGCAGTACTTC.

This sequence joins TRBV4-3 and TRBJ2-3; D tentatively reads TRBD1 or TRBD2 (6 bases each). The CDR3 covers 15 residues. The germline V gene has CDR1 LGHNA and CDR2 YSLEER. Trimming left V 5 bases short and J 0 bases short, with 12 bases between. CDR3: CASSDTGASTDTQYF. The CDR3 bases are TGCGCCAGCAGCGATACGGGGGCTAGCACAGATACGCAGTATTTT.

The J gene is TRBJ1-1, the V gene TRBV28, with D tentatively TRBD1 (5 bases). The CDR3 spans 15 residues. Between the trimmed V and J ends, which lost 2 bases and 6 bases, there was a span of 16 bases. CDR1 is MDHEN and CDR2 is SYDVKM in the germline V gene. The CDR3 nucleotides are TGTGCCAGCAGTTTAAGGGCCTTTGGGGGTCCTGAAGCTTTCTTT. Its protein product is CASSLRAFGGPEAFF.

The chain links TRBV7-2 to TRBJ2-3; TRBD2 matches at 8 bases. The CDR3 spans 17 residues. V dropped 4 bases and J dropped 0; count of bases not matched to a gene: 9. From germline, CDR1 is SGHTA and CDR2 FQGNSA. CDR3: CASSSPLAGLSTDTQYF. In DNA, the CDR3 is TGTGCCAGCAGCTCTCCCCTAGCGGGCCTAAGCACAGATACGCAGTATTTT.